There are a few counts of the clone carrying this TCR beta chain. The sample comes from a study of T-cell reconstitution after alpha-beta-depleted transplantation in children. Library preparation (for TCRbeta) was performed with unique molecular identifiers. A single record per CDR3 protein comes from TCRdb applying MiXCR to the PCR reads. The profile shows fewer than 250,000 distinct CDR3 sequences, roughly 15% of them singletons. The length of the CDR3 is 14 residues. Trimming left V 3 bases short and J 5 bases short, with 13 bases between. CDR1 is SGHTA and CDR2 is FQGNSA in the germline V gene. This TCR was sampled from a male patient aged 2 to 10 who had a stem cell transplant for acute lymphoblastic leukemia, so the T cells may come from the graft donor. The chain is built from TRBV7-2 and TRBJ2-5, with a possible D match to TRBD1 (5 bases). The sequences come from PBMCs, mostly from graft donor cells, collected 360 days after TCRalphabeta/CD19-depleted stem cell transplant. The CDR3 spells CASSLAGKVETQYF. For the CDR3, the DNA is TGTGCCAGCAGCTTGGCAGGGAAAGTTGAGACCCAGTACTTC.